Shown below are 16 T cell receptor beta chains from a single sample sequenced in a study of early T cells in non-severe SARS-CoV-2 infection. Using its own MiXCR run on the 5' RACE reads, TCRdb lists one record per CDR3 protein. In the table there are 68,000 or so distinct CDR3 sequences, 13% of which are singletons. The sequenced sample consisted of whole blood. These receptors were collected from an adult who was a healthcare worker with PCR-confirmed SARS-CoV-2 infection or an uninfected control (not recorded which).

This chain uses TRBV11-1 with TRBJ2-5; TRBD1 might be the D (5 bases). The CDR3 has 12 amino acids. Germline CDR1 reads SGHAT; CDR2 reads FQDESV (reference sequence). V lost 3 bases and J lost 4, with 6 bases in between. CDR3 nucleotides: TGTGCCAGCAGCTTGGGGCGAGAGACCCAGTACTTC. Residues: CASSLGRETQYF. Supplemented by reference TRBV11-1 and TRBJ2-5, the full variable domain reads EAEVAQSPRYKITEKSQAVAFWCDPISGHATLYWYRQILGQGPELLVQFQDESVVDDSQLPKDRFSAERLKGVDSTLKIQPAELGDSAMYLCASSLGRETQYFGPGTRLLVL.

This clonotype was seen only a few times. V gene TRBV24-1 combines with J gene TRBJ2-5; D is unclear. The CDR3 is made up of 15 amino acids. Germline V gene sequence: CDR1 KGHDR, CDR2 SFDVKD. Trimming removed 3 bases at V and 5 bases at J, with 15 bases between. DNA of the CDR3: TGTGCCACCAGTGATGCCGCTTGGGGAAGTGAGACCCAGTACTTC. Its translation is CATSDAAWGSETQYF.

In its sample, this clonotype was seen many times. The gene calls are TRBV6-5 and TRBJ1-5; D gene ambiguous. Trimming took off 2 bases at V and 7 bases at J, with 12 bases between the two ends. The CDR3 has 14 amino acids. Germline CDR1 MNHEY, CDR2 SVGAGI. CDR3 nucleotide sequence: TGTGCCAGCAGTTACGCCCCGGAGGAACAGCCCCAGCATTTT. Its protein product is CASSYAPEEQPQHF.

This clonotype was recorded only once. The gene calls are TRBV5-5 and TRBJ2-5; 10 bases are a match to TRBD2. The CDR3 runs to 15 residues. The V gene's germline CDR1 is SGHKS and CDR2 YYEKEE (reference sequence). J gave up 10 bases and V 4 bases, and 13 bases lay outside the gene matches. CDR3 protein: CASSRLAGESKGQYF. CDR3 nucleotide sequence: TGTGCCAGCAGCCGTCTAGCGGGGGAGAGTAAAGGCCAGTACTTC. The full variable domain, with the rest looked up from reference TRBV5-5 and TRBJ2-5, is DAGVTQSPTHLIKTRGQQVTLRCSPISGHKSVSWYQQVLGQGPQFIFQYYEKEERGRGNFPDRFSARQFPNYSSELNVNALLLGDSALYLCASSRLAGESKGQYFGPGTRLLVL.

The V gene is TRBV6-4, the J gene TRBJ2-3; TRBD2 matches at 10 bases. CDR3 length equals 16 residues. The V gene's germline CDR1 is MRHNA and CDR2 SNTAGT. J was trimmed by 3 bases and V by 6 bases; bases with no gene match: 9. DNA of the CDR3: TGTGCCAGCAGCGTCGGGACTAGCGTGGGTACAGATACGCAGTATTTT. Its protein is CASSVGTSVGTDTQYF.

This clonotype has at least ten counts. The CDR3 region is CASSFHRAFYEQYF. CDR3 coding DNA: TGTGCCAGCAGTTTTCATAGGGCCTTCTACGAGCAGTACTTC. The rearrangement uses TRBV5-6 and TRBJ2-7; D gene unclear. CDR1 and CDR2 from the germline V gene are SGHDT and YYEEEE. Trimming pared 5 bases from V and 3 bases from J, leaving 15 bases between. This CDR3 comprises 14 residues. The whole variable domain, remainder taken from reference TRBV5-6 and TRBJ2-7, is DAGVTQSPTHLIKTRGQQVTLRCSPKSGHDTVSWYQQALGQGPQFIFQYYEEEERQRGNFPDRFSGHQFPNYSSELNVNALLLGDSALYLCASSFHRAFYEQYFGPGTRLTVT.

V gene TRBV13 combines with J gene TRBJ2-3; no firm D call. V shed 5 bases and J shed 5 bases, with 14 bases lying between them. The CDR3 sequence is 14 residues long. From germline, CDR1 is PRHDT and CDR2 FYEKMQ (reference sequence). CDR3 nucleotide sequence: TGTGCCAGCAGCCCCCGACAACGTCTAGATACGCAGTATTTT. It specifies CASSPRQRLDTQYF. The variable domain in full, with the rest retrieved from reference TRBV13 and TRBJ2-3, is AAGVIQSPRHLIKEKRETATLKCYPIPRHDTVYWYQQGPGQDPQFLISFYEKMQSDKGSIPDRFSAQQFSDYHSELNMSSLELGDSALYFCASSPRQRLDTQYFGPGTRLTVL.

This clonotype came up many times. This chain connects TRBV6-5 to TRBJ1-1; D perhaps matches TRBD1 (5 bases). V shed 10 bases and J shed 4 bases, with 13 bases lying between them. Germline V gene lookup returns CDR1 MNHEY and CDR2 SVGAGI. CDR3 length: 12 residues. For the CDR3, the DNA is TGTGCCACCTCACTCGGGGGCACTGAAGCTTTCTTT. It encodes CATSLGGTEAFF.

The V gene is TRBV29-1, the J gene TRBJ2-1; the D call may be TRBD1 or TRBD2 (5 bases each). The CDR3 runs to 13 residues. With 7 bases removed from V and 6 bases from J, the gap between germline ends came to 16 bases. The germline V gene encodes CDR1 SQVTM and CDR2 ANQGSEA. The CDR3 region is CSALTGRGNEQFF. CDR3 DNA: TGCAGCGCTCTCACGGGGCGAGGCAATGAGCAGTTCTTC.

This clonotype has at least ten counts. This CDR3 is CASRHLSGTREETQYF. The CDR3 DNA follows: TGCGCCAGCAGACATCTAAGCGGGACTAGGGAAGAGACCCAGTACTTC. The rearrangement uses TRBV5-1 and TRBJ2-5; TRBD2 matches 8 bases. Unmatched junction bases numbered 12, after V lost 5 bases and J lost 3 bases. CDR1 SGHRS and CDR2 YFSETQ come from the germline V gene. CDR3 size: 16 residues.

This clonotype was picked up many times. The gene calls are TRBV10-1 and TRBJ2-3, with unresolved D. The CDR3 sequence is 14 residues long. V lost 0 bases to trimming and J lost 6 bases, with 10 bases between them. CDR1 is WNHNN and CDR2 is SYGVQD in the germline V gene (reference sequence). The CDR3 sequence is CASSESWGFDTQYF. The DNA for the CDR3 is TGCGCCAGCAGTGAGTCTTGGGGTTTCGATACGCAGTATTTT.

This clonotype showed up many times. This chain uses TRBV13 with TRBJ1-3, with D hard to call. The length of the CDR3 is 13 residues. CDR1 and CDR2 from the germline V gene are PRHDT and FYEKMQ (reference sequence). Trimming cost V 5 bases and J 1 base, with 6 bases left between them. CDR3 sequence (DNA): TGTGCCAGCAGCCGGGATTCTGGAAACACCATATATTTT. The encoded protein is CASSRDSGNTIYF.

This clonotype was seen repeatedly, ten times or more. This chain uses TRBV12-3 or TRBV12-4 with TRBJ1-6; D possibly corresponds to TRBD1 (5 bases). Trimming took 5 bases from V and 0 from J, leaving 17 bases between them. The CDR3 spans 18 residues. The CDR3 DNA reads TGTGCCAGCAGTAGAACAGGTTTTGGGAGCTCCTATAATTCACCCCTCCACTTT. Amino acids: CASSRTGFGSSYNSPLHF.

This clonotype was seen many times. The V and J genes are TRBV5-1 and TRBJ2-1, with 9 bases matching TRBD2. Looked up from germline, CDR1 is SGHRS and CDR2 is YFSETQ. After removal of 2 bases from V and 5 bases from J, the junction contained 5 bases not matched to a gene. The CDR3 loop spans 15 amino acids. The CDR3 DNA is TGCGCCAGCAGCTTCTTAGCGGGGGCAAACAATGAGCAGTTCTTC. Amino acid sequence: CASSFLAGANNEQFF. The full variable domain, in which reference TRBV5-1 and TRBJ2-1 provide the parts outside the CDR3, is KAGVTQTPRYLIKTRGQQVTLSCSPISGHRSVSWYQQTPGQGLQFLFEYFSETQRNKGNFPGRFSGRQFSNSRSEMNVSTLELGDSALYLCASSFLAGANNEQFFGPGTRLTVL.

V and J are TRBV4-1 and TRBJ2-7, with 7 positions matching TRBD1. Looked up from germline, CDR1 is MGHRA and CDR2 is YSYEKL. The J segment lost 1 base and the V segment lost 2 bases, leaving 8 bases of the junction unmatched. CDR3 length equals 16 residues. DNA of the CDR3: TGCGCCAGCAGCCAATACGGACAGGTCGGGTCCTACGAGCAGTACTTC. Translated: CASSQYGQVGSYEQYF.

This clonotype was observed at least ten times. The chain is built from TRBV18 and TRBJ1-5; D may be TRBD1 (5 bases). Per germline, CDR1 KGHSH and CDR2 LQKENI. Trimming pared 4 bases from V and 0 bases from J, leaving 13 bases between. The CDR3 extends over 16 amino acids. For the CDR3, the DNA is TGTGCCAGCTCACGCTTGGGGGTCTATAGCAATCAGCCCCAGCATTTT. It translates to CASSRLGVYSNQPQHF.